Shown below are 3 T cell receptor beta chains from a single sample sequenced in a study of cytomegalovirus exposure and HLA in healthy donors. PCR used 60 Vbeta primers and 13 Jbeta primers. Profiling relied on immunoSEQ multiplex PCR, and the TCRdb table lists in-frame clones only, not all of them. The sample yields roughly 180,000 clones, approximately 81% seen once. Sequences were obtained from PBMCs. These receptor sequences come from a boy between 2 and 15 years old in good health and CMV-seronegative.

This rearrangement joins TRBV2 to TRBJ2-2; TRBD2 matches at 13 bases. This CDR3 is 15 amino acids long. With V trimmed by 6 bases and J by 6 bases, 4 bases remained unmatched. Germline-derived CDR1 and CDR2 are SNHLY and FYNNEI. The CDR3 nucleotides are TGTGCCAGCAGAGGGACTAGCGGGAAATCCGGGGAGCTGTTTTTT. Translation: CASRGTSGKSGELFF.

The sample holds one count of this clone. The V gene is TRBV11-2, the J gene TRBJ2-1; 8 bases are a match to TRBD2. The length of the CDR3 is 15 residues. Germline lookup yields CDR1 SGHAT and CDR2 FQNNGV. The ends lost 5 bases at V and 7 bases at J; junction bases unmatched: 10. The CDR3 loop is CASSQSGGRVNEQFF. Here the CDR3 DNA reads TGTGCCAGCAGCCAGAGCGGGGGTAGGGTAAATGAGCAGTTCTTC.

Here the CDR3 DNA reads TGTGCCAGCAGCTTGAGGACAGATCGGGGCTACACCTTC. This sequence encodes CASSLRTDRGYTF. The genes are TRBV5-6 and TRBJ1-2; tentative D call: TRBD1 (6 bases). The CDR3 contains 13 residues. The germline V gene encodes CDR1 SGHDT and CDR2 YYEEEE. Trimming shortened V by 1 base and J by 8 bases, and 12 bases separated the two germline ends.